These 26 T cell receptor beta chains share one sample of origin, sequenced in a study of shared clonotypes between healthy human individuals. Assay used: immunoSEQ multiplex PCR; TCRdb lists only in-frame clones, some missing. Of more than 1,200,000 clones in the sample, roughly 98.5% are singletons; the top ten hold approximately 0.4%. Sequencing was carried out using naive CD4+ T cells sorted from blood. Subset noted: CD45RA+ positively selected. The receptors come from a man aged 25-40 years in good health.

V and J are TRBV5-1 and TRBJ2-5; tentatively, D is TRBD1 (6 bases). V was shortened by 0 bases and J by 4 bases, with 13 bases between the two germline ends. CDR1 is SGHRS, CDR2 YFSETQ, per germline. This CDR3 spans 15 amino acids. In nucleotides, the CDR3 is TGCGCCAGCAGCTTGGCCGTGGGGACAACAGAGACCCAGTACTTC. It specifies CASSLAVGTTETQYF.

Here the CDR3 DNA reads TGCGCCAGCAGCTTGGTGCAGGACGCTGGCTACACCTTC. Residues: CASSLVQDAGYTF. V usage is TRBV5-1 and J usage is TRBJ1-2; no clear D gene. The CDR3 spans 13 residues. CDR1 and CDR2 (germline): SGHRS, YFSETQ. Trimming cost V 0 bases and J 7 bases, with 10 bases left between them.

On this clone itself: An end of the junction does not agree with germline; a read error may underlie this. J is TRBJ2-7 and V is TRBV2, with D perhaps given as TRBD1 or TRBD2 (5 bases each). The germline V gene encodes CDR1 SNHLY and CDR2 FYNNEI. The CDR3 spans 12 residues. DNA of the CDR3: TGTGCCAGCAGTGAAGGGGGGTACGTGCAGTACTTC. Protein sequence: CASSEGGYVQYF.

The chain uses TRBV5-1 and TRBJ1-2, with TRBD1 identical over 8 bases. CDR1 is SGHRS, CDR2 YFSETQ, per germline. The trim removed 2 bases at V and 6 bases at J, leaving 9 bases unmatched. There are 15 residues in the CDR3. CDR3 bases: TGCGCCAGCAGCTTATTAGGACAGGGAAAAAATGGCTACACCTTC. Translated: CASSLLGQGKNGYTF.

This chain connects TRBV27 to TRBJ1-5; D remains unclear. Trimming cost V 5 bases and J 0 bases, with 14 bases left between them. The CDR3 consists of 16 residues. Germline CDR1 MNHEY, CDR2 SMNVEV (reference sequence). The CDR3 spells CASSPRRGSSNQPQHF. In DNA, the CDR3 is TGTGCCAGCAGTCCTAGGCGAGGCAGTAGCAATCAGCCCCAGCATTTT.

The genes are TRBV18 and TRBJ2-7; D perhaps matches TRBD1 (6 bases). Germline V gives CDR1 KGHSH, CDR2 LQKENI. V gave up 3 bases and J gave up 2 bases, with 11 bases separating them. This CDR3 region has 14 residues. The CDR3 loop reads CASSPPKGAYEQYF. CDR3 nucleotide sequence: TGTGCCAGCTCACCTCCTAAGGGGGCCTACGAGCAGTACTTC. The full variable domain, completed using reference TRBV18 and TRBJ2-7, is NAGVMQNPRHLVRRRGQEARLRCSPMKGHSHVYWYRQLPEEGLKFMVYLQKENIIDESGMPKERFSAEFPKEGPSILRIQQVVRGDSAAYFCASSPPKGAYEQYFGPGTRLTVT.

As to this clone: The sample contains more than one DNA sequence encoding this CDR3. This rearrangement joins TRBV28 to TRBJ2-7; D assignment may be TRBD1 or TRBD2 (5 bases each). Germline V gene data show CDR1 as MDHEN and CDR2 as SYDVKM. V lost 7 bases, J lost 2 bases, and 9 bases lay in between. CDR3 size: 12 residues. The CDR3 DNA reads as TGTGCCAGCAATGGGGGTCCCTACGAGCAGTACTTC. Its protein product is CASNGGPYEQYF. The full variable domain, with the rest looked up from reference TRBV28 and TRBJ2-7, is DVKVTQSSRYLVKRTGEKVFLECVQDMDHENMFWYRQDPGLGLRLIYFSYDVKMKEKGDIPEGYSVSREKKERFSLILESASTNQTSMYLCASNGGPYEQYFGPGTRLTVT.

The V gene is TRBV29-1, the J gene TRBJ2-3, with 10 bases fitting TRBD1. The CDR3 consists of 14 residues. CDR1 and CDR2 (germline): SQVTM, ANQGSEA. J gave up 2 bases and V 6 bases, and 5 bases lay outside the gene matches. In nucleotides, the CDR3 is TGCAGCGTACGGACAGGGGGACCCACAGATACGCAGTATTTT. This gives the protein CSVRTGGPTDTQYF.

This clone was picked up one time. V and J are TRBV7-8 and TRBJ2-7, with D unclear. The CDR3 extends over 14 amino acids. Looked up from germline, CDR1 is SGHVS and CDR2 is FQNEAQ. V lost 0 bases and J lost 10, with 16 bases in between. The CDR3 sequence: CASSLALEALHQYF. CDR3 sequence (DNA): TGTGCCAGCAGCTTAGCGTTGGAAGCCCTTCACCAGTACTTC.

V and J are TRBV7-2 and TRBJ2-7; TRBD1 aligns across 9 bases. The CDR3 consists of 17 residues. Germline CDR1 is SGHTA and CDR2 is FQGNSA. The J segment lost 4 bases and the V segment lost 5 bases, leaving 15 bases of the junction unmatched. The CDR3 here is CASSPPGPGQGTYEQYF. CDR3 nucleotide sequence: TGTGCCAGCAGCCCCCCAGGTCCGGGACAGGGTACGTACGAGCAGTACTTC.

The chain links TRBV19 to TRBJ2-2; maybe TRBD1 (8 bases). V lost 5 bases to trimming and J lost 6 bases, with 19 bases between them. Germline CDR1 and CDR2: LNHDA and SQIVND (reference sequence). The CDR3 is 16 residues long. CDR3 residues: CASSAWDRTSAGELFF. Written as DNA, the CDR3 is TGTGCCAGTAGTGCCTGGGACAGGACTAGTGCCGGGGAGCTGTTTTTT.

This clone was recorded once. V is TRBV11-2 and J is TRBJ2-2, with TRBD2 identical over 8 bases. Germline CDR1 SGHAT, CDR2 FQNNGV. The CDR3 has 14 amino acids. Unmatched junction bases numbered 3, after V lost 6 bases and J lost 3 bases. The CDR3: CASRPGGDTGELFF. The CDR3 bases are TGTGCCAGCAGGCCCGGGGGGGACACCGGGGAGCTGTTTTTT.

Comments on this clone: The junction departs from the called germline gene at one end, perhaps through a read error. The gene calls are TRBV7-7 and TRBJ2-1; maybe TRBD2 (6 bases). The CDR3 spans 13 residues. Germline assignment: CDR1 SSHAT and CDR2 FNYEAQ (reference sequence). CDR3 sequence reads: CASSGGGVGEQFF. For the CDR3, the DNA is TGTGCTAGCAGCGGAGGCGGGGTGGGTGAGCAGTTCTTC.

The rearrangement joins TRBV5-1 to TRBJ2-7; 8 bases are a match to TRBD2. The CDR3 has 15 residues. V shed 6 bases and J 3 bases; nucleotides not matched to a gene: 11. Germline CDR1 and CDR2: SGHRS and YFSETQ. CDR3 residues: CASNSAGELGYEQYF. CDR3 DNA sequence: TGCGCCAGCAATTCAGCGGGAGAATTGGGCTACGAGCAGTACTTC.

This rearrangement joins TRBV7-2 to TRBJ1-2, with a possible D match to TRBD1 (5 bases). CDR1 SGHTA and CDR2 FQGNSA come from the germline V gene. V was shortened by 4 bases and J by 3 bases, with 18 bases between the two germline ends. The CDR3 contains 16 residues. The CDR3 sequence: CASSSRGAGTDYGYTF. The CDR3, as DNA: TGTGCCAGCAGCTCCCGGGGAGCCGGGACCGACTATGGCTACACCTTC.

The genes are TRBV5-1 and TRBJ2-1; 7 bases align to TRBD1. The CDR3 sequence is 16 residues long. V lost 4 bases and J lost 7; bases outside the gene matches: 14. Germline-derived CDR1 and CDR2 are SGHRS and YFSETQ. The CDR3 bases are TGCGCCAGCAGCAGCCGACAGGGTCAGATGAAGAATGAGCAGTTCTTC. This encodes CASSSRQGQMKNEQFF.

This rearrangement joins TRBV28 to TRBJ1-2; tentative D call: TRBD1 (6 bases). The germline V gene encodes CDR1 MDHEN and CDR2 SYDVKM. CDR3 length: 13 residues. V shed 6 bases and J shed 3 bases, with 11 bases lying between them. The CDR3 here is CASRAGVDYGYTF. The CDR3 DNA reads TGTGCCAGCAGGGCAGGGGTGGACTATGGCTACACCTTC.

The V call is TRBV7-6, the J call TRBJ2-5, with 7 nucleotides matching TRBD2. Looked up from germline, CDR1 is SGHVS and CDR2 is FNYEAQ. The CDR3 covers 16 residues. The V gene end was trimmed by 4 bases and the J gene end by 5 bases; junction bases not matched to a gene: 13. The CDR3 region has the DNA TGTGCCAGCAGCTCCCAATCCCCGGGGGAGGGTGAGACCCAGTACTTC. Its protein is CASSSQSPGEGETQYF.

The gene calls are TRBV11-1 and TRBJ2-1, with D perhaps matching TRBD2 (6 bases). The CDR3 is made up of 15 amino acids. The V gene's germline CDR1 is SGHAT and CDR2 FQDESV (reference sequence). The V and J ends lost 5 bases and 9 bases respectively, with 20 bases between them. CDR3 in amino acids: CASSLNGLASSEQFF. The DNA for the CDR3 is TGTGCCAGCAGCCTCAACGGGCTAGCGAGCAGTGAGCAGTTCTTC.

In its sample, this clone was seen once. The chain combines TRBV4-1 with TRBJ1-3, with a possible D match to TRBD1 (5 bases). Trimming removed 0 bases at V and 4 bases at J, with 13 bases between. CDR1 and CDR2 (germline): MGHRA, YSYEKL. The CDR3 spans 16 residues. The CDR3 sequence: CASSQDGSWDGNTIYF. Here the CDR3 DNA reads TGCGCCAGCAGCCAAGATGGAAGTTGGGACGGAAACACCATATATTTT.

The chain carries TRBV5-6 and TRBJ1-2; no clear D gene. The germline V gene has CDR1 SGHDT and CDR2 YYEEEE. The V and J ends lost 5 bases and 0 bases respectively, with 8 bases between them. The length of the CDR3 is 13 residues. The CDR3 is CASRYITNYGYTF. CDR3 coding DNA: TGTGCCAGCAGATATATTACTAACTATGGCTACACCTTC.

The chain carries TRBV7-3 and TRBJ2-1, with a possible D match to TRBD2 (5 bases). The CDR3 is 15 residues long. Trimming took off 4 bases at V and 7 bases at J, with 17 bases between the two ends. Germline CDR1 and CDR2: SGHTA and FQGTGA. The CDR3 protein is CASSSGLAQRNEQFF. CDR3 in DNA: TGTGCCAGCAGCTCAGGACTGGCCCAACGGAATGAGCAGTTCTTC.

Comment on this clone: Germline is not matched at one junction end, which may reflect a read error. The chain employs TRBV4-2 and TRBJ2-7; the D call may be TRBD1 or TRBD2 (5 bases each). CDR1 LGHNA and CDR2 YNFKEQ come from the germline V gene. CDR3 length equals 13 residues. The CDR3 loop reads CASSQTGTPVQRF. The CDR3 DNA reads TGTGCCAGCAGCCAAACCGGGACCCCCGTTCAGCGCTTC.

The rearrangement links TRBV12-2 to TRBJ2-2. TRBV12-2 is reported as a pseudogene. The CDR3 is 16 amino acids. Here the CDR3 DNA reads TGTGCAAGTCGCTTAGCCTTAACAGGGGAGGGCGGGGAGCTGTTTTTT. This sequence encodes CASRLALTGEGGELFF.

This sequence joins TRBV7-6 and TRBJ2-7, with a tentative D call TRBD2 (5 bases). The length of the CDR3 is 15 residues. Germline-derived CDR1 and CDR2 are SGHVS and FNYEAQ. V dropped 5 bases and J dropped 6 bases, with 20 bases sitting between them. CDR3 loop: CASSQQAAPTIEQYF. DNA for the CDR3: TGTGCCAGCAGCCAACAAGCGGCCCCGACGATCGAGCAGTACTTC.

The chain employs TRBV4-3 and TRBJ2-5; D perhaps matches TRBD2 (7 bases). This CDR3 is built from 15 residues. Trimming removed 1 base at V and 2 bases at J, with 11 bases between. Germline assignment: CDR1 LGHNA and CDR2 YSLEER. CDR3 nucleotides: TGCGCCAGCAGCCAAGGGGGGGGCAGGCAAGAGACCCAGTACTTC. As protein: CASSQGGGRQETQYF.